The entry that follows covers one T cell receptor (beta chain) sequence. Its specificity is unknown. Sequenced by immunoSEQ multiplex PCR; TCRdb stores in-frame clones only, minus some. The sample contains 150,000 or so clones, 79% of which appear only once. The sample originates from a study of cytotoxic CD8 clonotypes in ibrutinib-treated CLL. Whole-study results and caveats: Higher circulating CD8+ T-cell counts strongly accompanied higher baseline clonality, above age-matched healthy donors.

CDR1 and CDR2 (germline): MNHEY, SMNVEV (reference sequence). The CDR3 contains 17 residues. J lost 0 bases, V lost 6 bases, and 8 bases had no gene match. PBMCs that had been cryopreserved were the source of 2 to 2.5 micrograms of genomic DNA for TCR beta libraries. This TCR was recovered from a human donor with chronic lymphocytic leukemia. Sequencing used PBMCs, obtained after 12 months of ibrutinib treatment. The chain couples TRBV27 to TRBJ2-6, with 7 nucleotides matching TRBD1. Here the CDR3 reads CASRQTWDSSGANVLTF. CDR3 DNA: TGTGCCAGCAGACAGACTTGGGACAGCTCTGGGGCCAACGTCCTGACTTTC. The full variable domain, completed using reference TRBV27 and TRBJ2-6, is EAQVTQNPRYLITVTGKKLTVTCSQNMNHEYMSWYRQDPGLGLRQIYYSMNVEVTDKGDVPEGYKVSRKEKRNFPLILESPSPNQTSLYFCASRQTWDSSGANVLTFGAGSRLTVL.